These T cell receptor beta chains were read from a single sample in a study of T-cell reconstitution after alpha-beta-depleted transplantation in children. MiXCR, run by TCRdb on the PCR reads, gives a single entry per CDR3 protein. The sample holds about 210,000 distinct CDR3 sequences, about a sixth seen once. Source: PBMCs, mostly from graft donor cells, taken 360 days after TCRalphabeta/CD19-depleted stem cell transplant. The receptors originated from a male patient under 10 years old who had a stem cell transplant for acute lymphoblastic leukemia, so the T cells may come from the graft donor. Each CDR3 is given with its conserved first and last residue. Fields, in order: V gene, J gene, D gene, clone size, CDR3 DNA, CDR3 protein. D genes are given only for firm matches. Only part of the rows carry a size: once, few, many, or a class if the clone is expanded.

TRBV28	TRBJ2-5	.	.	TGTGCCAGCAGACAGGACTGGACGCCTCAAGAGACCCAGTACTTC	CASRQDWTPQETQYF
TRBV12-3/TRBV12-4	TRBJ2-1	TRBD2	.	TGTGCCAGCAGTGAGACTAGCGGGGTACGACAGTTCTTC	CASSETSGVRQFF
TRBV5-1	TRBJ1-2	TRBD1	.	TGCGCCAGCAGCTTGCGGACAGGGTATGGCTACACCTTC	CASSLRTGYGYTF
TRBV20-1	TRBJ1-4	TRBD1	.	TGCAGTGCTACCGACAGGGGTGGGGGAAAACTGTTTTTT	CSATDRGGGKLFF
TRBV11-2	TRBJ2-3	TRBD2	.	TGTGCCAGCAGCTTACAAACCTTAGCGGGAATGGGGGGAGATACGCAGTATTTT	CASSLQTLAGMGGDTQYF
TRBV7-9	TRBJ2-7	TRBD2	many	TGTGCCAGCAGACCCGGACTAGCGGGGTACGAGCAGTACTTC	CASRPGLAGYEQYF
TRBV5-6	TRBJ2-2	TRBD1	.	TGTGCCAGCAGCCCCGAACGACAGGGAACCGGGGAGCTGTTTTTT	CASSPERQGTGELFF
TRBV29-1	TRBJ2-7	TRBD1	.	TGCAGCGTTCAGACAGGGACGCGGTACGAGCAGTACTTC	CSVQTGTRYEQYF
TRBV6-5	TRBJ2-2	TRBD1	few	TGTGCCAGCAGTTACTCCGCCCATTGGACAGGGCAGACCGGGGAGCTGTTTTTT	CASSYSAHWTGQTGELFF
TRBV11-2	TRBJ2-5	.	few	TGTGCCAGCAGCTTGAGGGACACTCAAGAGACCCAGTACTTC	CASSLRDTQETQYF
TRBV7-9	TRBJ2-1	.	.	TGTGCCAGCAGCGCGCACGGGGGGCCGGGGGATGAGCAGTTCTTC	CASSAHGGPGDEQFF
TRBV6-1	TRBJ1-2	.	few	TGTGCCAGCAGTGAAGCTACAGCTCCCTATGGCTACACCTTC	CASSEATAPYGYTF
TRBV12-3/TRBV12-4	TRBJ2-1	.	few	TGTGCCACCAGGCGGGGTATCAATGAGCAGTTCTTC	CATRRGINEQFF
TRBV27	TRBJ2-1	.	many	TGTGCCAGCAGTCCTACGCCAGGGTACCCCTACAATGAGCAGTTCTTC	CASSPTPGYPYNEQFF
TRBV5-1	TRBJ2-1	.	.	TGCGCCAGCAGCTACCTCGAGAAGGATGAGCAGTTCTTC	CASSYLEKDEQFF
TRBV28	TRBJ1-3	TRBD1	.	TGTGCCAGCAGTTTGCCCACACAAATACAGGGGTATTCAGGAAACACCATATATTTT	CASSLPTQIQGYSGNTIYF
TRBV6-5	TRBJ1-2	.	few	TGTGCCAGCAGTTCCCGCCGGGGCCCTGGCTATGGCTACACCTTC	CASSSRRGPGYGYTF
TRBV15	TRBJ1-3	.	few	TGTGCCACCAGCAGAGACCGCCGCTCTGGAAACACCATATATTTT	CATSRDRRSGNTIYF
TRBV6-1	TRBJ1-1	.	.	TGTGCCAGCACCCCGGGGTCAGCCGTGAACACTGAAGCTTTCTTT	CASTPGSAVNTEAFF